One TCR beta chain is described in this entry. Its specificity is unknown. This sample was taken from a study of T cell repertoires in cytomegalovirus infection. Study in general: Both a matching HLA type and CMV infection were indicated by public TCR beta signatures.

CDR3 size: 17 residues. From germline, CDR1 is SGHVS and CDR2 FNYEAQ. V was pared by 3 bases and J by 1 base, with 11 bases of the junction left unmatched. TCRdb reprocessed the reads via MiXCR and lists one record per CDR3 protein. Here the sample spans fewer than 1,000,000 distinct CDR3 sequences, less than 40% being singletons. Study outcomes and limitations: There were carriers of CMV plus the relevant HLA, and cumulative public TCR beta family frequency identified them. HLA-C-restricted CMV clonotypes gave the most frequent clonotype in two of eight donors.

The receptor comes from a human donor in good health (CMV status not recorded). Some clones in this sample may be carry-over from other donors' samples. Material: cultured CD8+ T cells from PBMCs, obtained from culture after CMV antigen stimulation. This rearrangement joins TRBV7-6 to TRBJ1-1; 7 positions match TRBD1. CDR3 amino acids: CASSFRQRTGENTEAFF. The CDR3 bases are TGTGCCAGCAGCTTCCGTCAAAGGACAGGTGAGAACACTGAAGCTTTCTTT.